This T cell receptor beta chain was retrieved from a study of T cell responses to AZD1222 COVID-19 vaccine. The germline V gene has CDR1 MGHRA and CDR2 YSYEKL. The CDR3 is 12 residues long. The germline V and J ends were trimmed by 6 bases and 8 bases, with 13 bases remaining between them. The protocol was immunoSEQ multiplex PCR, while the TCRdb copy is restricted to in-frame clones and leaves out a portion. The repertoire holds 95,000 to 150,000 clones, with about 90% as singletons. Notes on this clone: The antigen is unknown.

Study-wide findings and caveats: At baseline, seropositivity was found in only 5 to 7 AZD1222 recipients. Nearly half of unique spike-specific TCRs reportedly avoided B.1.351 and B.1.1.7 mutated regions. Donors were mostly white British, more females; clonal diversity possibly underestimated.

The clonotype was recovered from an adult in good health. The chain has TRBV4-1 and TRBJ1-2, with D hard to call. The source material was peripheral blood, sampled on day 0 of AZD1222 vaccination. This chain's CDR3 is CASSLKRGGYTF. CDR3 in DNA: TGCGCCAGCAGTCTTAAGAGAGGCGGCTACACCTTC.